The 12 T cell receptor beta chains below were found in one sample sequenced in a study of cytomegalovirus exposure and HLA in healthy donors. This PCR relied on a set of 60 Vbeta primers and 13 Jbeta primers. Repertoires were generated with immunoSEQ multiplex PCR, while TCRdb's copy carries only in-frame clones and drops some. This table holds about 190,000 clones, 70% to 75% found once. Sequenced: PBMCs. The receptors were gathered from a man aged 25 to 45 in good health and CMV-seropositive.

The J gene is TRBJ1-6, the V gene TRBV19; no clear D. Germline CDR1 and CDR2: LNHDA and SQIVND (reference sequence). With 3 bases removed from V and 10 bases from J, the gap between germline ends came to 13 bases. The CDR3 sequence is 14 residues long. CDR3 residues: CASSMEGRSSPLHF. CDR3 in DNA: TGTGCCAGTAGTATGGAGGGAAGGTCATCACCCCTCCACTTT.

V and J are TRBV5-6 and TRBJ1-1, with a possible D match to TRBD1 (6 bases). Deletions cut 3 bases from V and 1 base from J, with 13 bases between. This CDR3 region has 15 residues. Germline loops: CDR1 SGHDT, CDR2 YYEEEE. CDR3 sequence (DNA): TGTGCCAGCAGCTATTCGGGACACGCGAACACTGAAGCTTTCTTT. It yields the protein CASSYSGHANTEAFF.

CDR3 sequence reads: CASSDSDRGGYTF. DNA for the CDR3: TGTGCCAGCAGTGACTCCGACAGGGGGGGCTACACCTTC. The rearrangement uses TRBV27 and TRBJ1-2, with TRBD1 identical over 9 bases. CDR3 length: 13 residues. Germline V CDR1 and CDR2: MNHEY, SMNVEV (reference sequence). V gave up 5 bases and J gave up 8 bases; unmatched junction bases: 6.

This chain joins TRBV7-2 and TRBJ2-3; no firm D call. V lost 1 base and J lost 3, with 5 bases in between. From germline, CDR1 is SGHTA and CDR2 FQGNSA. The length of the CDR3 is 13 residues. CDR3 DNA sequence: TGTGCCAGCAGCTTAGAGCGAACAGATACGCAGTATTTT. This codes for CASSLERTDTQYF.

The rearrangement links TRBV30 to TRBJ1-4; 9 bases are shared with TRBD1. After removal of 1 base from V and 5 bases from J, the junction contained 8 bases not matched to a gene. The germline V gene encodes CDR1 GTSNPN and CDR2 SVGIG (reference sequence). The CDR3 sequence is 16 residues long. The CDR3 DNA sequence: TGTGCCTGGAGTGACGGGACAGGGAGACAAAATGAAAAACTGTTTTTT. This encodes CAWSDGTGRQNEKLFF.

The chain combines TRBV1 with TRBJ2-3; TRBD1, the table's D call, lacks a check against the DNA. TRBV1 is noted as a pseudogene. The CDR3 totals 14 residues. DNA for the CDR3: TGCAGCAGACAGGGGGAGACAATCACAGATACGCAGTATTTT. Amino acids: CSRQGETITDTQYF.

J is TRBJ1-1 and V is TRBV19; TRBD1 agrees at 7 bases. Germline-derived CDR1 and CDR2 are LNHDA and SQIVND (reference sequence). This CDR3 has 15 amino acids. V gave up 2 bases and J gave up 0 bases; unmatched junction bases: 3. The CDR3 sequence is CASSITGQLNTEAFF. As DNA, the CDR3 is TGTGCCAGTAGTATAACGGGACAGTTGAACACTGAAGCTTTCTTT.

This rearrangement joins TRBV5-6 to TRBJ2-7; no firm D call. CDR3 length: 14 amino acids. Germline assignment: CDR1 SGHDT and CDR2 YYEEEE. Trimming left V 0 bases short and J 3 bases short, with 10 bases between. CDR3 sequence (DNA): TGTGCCAGCAGCTTGGCACTTTCAGGCTACGAGCAGTACTTC. This translates into CASSLALSGYEQYF. The full variable domain, in which reference TRBV5-6 and TRBJ2-7 provide the parts outside the CDR3, is DAGVTQSPTHLIKTRGQQVTLRCSPKSGHDTVSWYQQALGQGPQFIFQYYEEEERQRGNFPDRFSGHQFPNYSSELNVNALLLGDSALYLCASSLALSGYEQYFGPGTRLTVT.

The V gene is TRBV7-8, the J gene TRBJ1-4; D possibly corresponds to TRBD1 (6 bases). This CDR3 is 15 amino acids long. Trimming shortened V by 4 bases and J by 5 bases, and 14 bases separated the two germline ends. Germline assignment: CDR1 SGHVS and CDR2 FQNEAQ. This CDR3 is CASSYPQGYNEKLFF. The DNA for the CDR3 is TGTGCCAGCAGCTATCCGCAGGGGTACAATGAAAAACTGTTTTTT.

The chain has TRBV5-1 and TRBJ2-7; TRBD2 matches at 7 bases. CDR1 and CDR2 from the germline V gene are SGHRS and YFSETQ. V shed 0 bases, J shed 2 bases, and the junction held 5 bases outside the gene matches. The CDR3 has 15 residues. The CDR3 DNA reads as TGCGCCAGCAGCTTGGGCGGGAGTATCACCTACGAGCAGTACTTC. Protein: CASSLGGSITYEQYF.

The table lists this clone with a count of one. The chain is built from TRBV6-6 and TRBJ1-3; weak D call: TRBD1 (5 bases). The V and J ends lost 6 bases and 2 bases respectively, with 11 bases between them. CDR3 length equals 14 residues. Germline V gene lookup returns CDR1 MNHNY and CDR2 SVGAGI (reference sequence). CDR3 DNA sequence: TGTGCCAGCAGCCCCGAAGGGGCTGGAAACACCATATATTTT. This sequence encodes CASSPEGAGNTIYF.

There are a few counts of this clone. CDR3 DNA: TGCGCCAGCAGCCACAGGGGCCTCGATAGCAATCAGCCCCAGCATTTT. This sequence encodes CASSHRGLDSNQPQHF. The chain has TRBV4-3 and TRBJ1-5, with D perhaps TRBD1 (6 bases). From germline, CDR1 is LGHNA and CDR2 YSLEER. V was cut by 3 bases and J by 0 bases, with 12 bases left in between. The CDR3 contains 16 residues.